This T cell receptor (beta chain) was recovered during a study of blood T cell repertoires in COVID-19. In the study overall: In each case, the material was cDNA or gDNA derived from T cells, B-cell-depleted T cells, or PBMCs.

The repertoire was sequenced with immunoSEQ multiplex PCR; TCRdb's copy has only in-frame clones and lacks some. The table lists 150,000 to 200,000 clones, 76% of them singletons. Cohort allocation depended upon clinical history that participants reported. This TCR was recovered from a woman between 45 and 60 years old with acute COVID-19. The sample comprised PBMCs or T cells enriched from blood (not recorded which).

The CDR3 protein is CAWSVQGARGYTF. Written as DNA, the CDR3 is TGTGCCTGGAGTGTACAGGGGGCGAGGGGCTACACCTTC. The rearrangement joins TRBV30 to TRBJ1-2; 9 nucleotides match TRBD1. Germline V lookup: CDR1 GTSNPN, CDR2 SVGIG (reference sequence). Trimming removed 0 bases from V and 8 bases from J; junction bases left unmatched: 4. This CDR3 spans 13 amino acids.